This TCR beta chain stems from a study of blood T cell repertoires in COVID-19. At the level of the study: Some COVID-19 samples were acute and others convalescent; all came from the United States, Italy and Spain. Sources were T cells, B-cell-depleted T cells, or PBMCs; the material itself was cDNA or gDNA.

Profiling relied on immunoSEQ multiplex PCR, and the TCRdb table lists in-frame clones only, not all of them. The sample has about 170,000 clones, around 83% seen once. Regarding this clone: Distinct nucleotide sequences in the sample also encode this CDR3.

The CDR3 covers 15 residues. Germline CDR1 reads SGDLS; CDR2 reads YYNGEE. The ends lost 0 bases at V and 2 bases at J; junction bases unmatched: 4. Sequenced input: peripheral blood. This sequence originates from a woman between 70 and 85 years old who had recovered from COVID-19. The chain joins TRBV9 to TRBJ2-7, with TRBD2 matching 8 bases. This chain's CDR3 is CASSVGGSGAYEQYF. CDR3 nucleotides: TGTGCCAGCAGCGTAGGGGGTAGCGGGGCCTACGAGCAGTACTTC.